The TCR beta chain described here comes from a study of control samples from healthy donors and cancer patients. Trimming pared 6 bases from V and 6 bases from J, leaving 9 bases between. CDR1 KGHSH and CDR2 LQKENI come from the germline V gene. The length of the CDR3 is 12 residues. Some clones are missing from TCRdb's copy, which holds only in-frame ones; the method was immunoSEQ multiplex PCR. The table lists 150,000 to 200,000 clones, around 96% of them singletons, with 8.5% in the top ten. The material sequenced was blood. This sequence joins TRBV18 and TRBJ1-5, with D possibly matching TRBD1 (6 bases). This receptor was identified in a woman between 40 and 55 years old in good health. DNA for the CDR3: TGTGCCAGCTCGGAACAGGGTCAGCCCCAGCATTTT. It encodes CASSEQGQPQHF.